The 29 T cell receptor beta chains below come from one sample, sequenced in a study of CD8 T cells in Susac syndrome. RNA, at about 0.45 to 1 ug, was reverse transcribed with random hexamers. TCRdb reprocessed the immunoSEQ multiplex PCR reads with MiXCR, giving one entry per CDR3 protein. Among roughly 190,000 distinct CDR3 sequences listed, approximately 96% were seen once. Sequenced sample: CD4+ T cells from PBMCs. The receptors were gathered from a human donor with Susac syndrome.

This clonotype is a singleton in its sample. The rearrangement joins TRBV27 to TRBJ1-1; TRBD1 aligns across 8 bases. V gave up 3 bases and J gave up 5 bases; unmatched junction bases: 5. Per germline, CDR1 MNHEY and CDR2 SMNVEV (reference sequence). This CDR3 region has 14 residues. Here the CDR3 reads CASSFSRGLTEAFF. The CDR3, as DNA: TGTGCCAGCAGTTTTAGCAGGGGGCTAACTGAAGCTTTCTTT.

This clonotype was recorded only once. The chain couples TRBV6-6 to TRBJ1-5, with D perhaps matching TRBD1 (5 bases). This CDR3 has 15 amino acids. CDR1 is MNHNY and CDR2 is SVGAGI in the germline V gene (reference sequence). Trimming left V 8 bases short and J 2 bases short, with 16 bases between. The CDR3 sequence is CASATGPRGNQPQHF. The CDR3 region has the DNA TGTGCCAGCGCTACGGGGCCTCGGGGCAATCAGCCCCAGCATTTT.

J is TRBJ1-2 and V is TRBV9, with 9 bases identical to TRBD1. The germline CDR1 and CDR2 sequences are SGDLS and YYNGEE. V was pared by 3 bases and J by 8 bases, with 5 bases of the junction left unmatched. CDR3 size: 13 residues. DNA for the CDR3: TGTGCCAGCAGCGAACAGGGGGCGTCGGGCTACACCTTC. Protein: CASSEQGASGYTF.

This clonotype was seen a single time. The chain combines TRBV20-1 with TRBJ2-1, with 9 bases matching TRBD2. V lost 2 bases to trimming and J lost 6 bases; unmatched junction nucleotides: 5. The CDR3 is 14 residues long. The germline gives CDR1 DFQATT, CDR2 SNEGSKA (reference sequence). CDR3 nucleotide sequence: TGCAGTGCTAGATTTAGCGGGGGAGTCAATGAGCAGTTCTTC. It translates to CSARFSGGVNEQFF.

This clonotype was observed a single time. CDR3 DNA: TGTGCCTGGAGTGTCACCTCAGGGACCGTCGGGGAGCTGTTTTTT. Its translation is CAWSVTSGTVGELFF. The chain is built from TRBV30 and TRBJ2-2; D possibly matches TRBD1 or TRBD2 (5 bases each). Germline V CDR1 and CDR2: GTSNPN, SVGIG (reference sequence). Trimming cost V 0 bases and J 7 bases, with 15 bases left between them. The CDR3 totals 15 residues.

The chain employs TRBV12-3 or TRBV12-4 and TRBJ2-7; D perhaps matches TRBD1 (5 bases). V lost 2 bases and J 3 bases, leaving 17 bases between the germline ends. CDR3 length: 16 amino acids. CDR3 in amino acids: CASSLHRQLIHYEQYF. CDR3 DNA sequence: TGTGCCAGCAGTTTACACCGACAGCTTATCCACTACGAGCAGTACTTC.

V and J are TRBV5-1 and TRBJ1-6; D gene uncertain. The CDR3 covers 14 residues. V dropped 5 bases and J dropped 0 bases, with 6 bases sitting between them. From germline, CDR1 is SGHRS and CDR2 YFSETQ. The CDR3 spells CASRGNSYNSPLHF. The CDR3 DNA sequence: TGCGCCAGCAGGGGAAACTCCTATAATTCACCCCTCCACTTT.

The chain links TRBV7-9 to TRBJ1-5; TRBD1 matches 10 bases. V was clipped by 5 bases and J by 6 bases; unmatched bases: 7. The CDR3 is 15 amino acids. Per the germline V gene, CDR1 is SEHNR and CDR2 is FQNEAQ (reference sequence). CDR3 sequence (DNA): TGTGCCAGCAGCCAGGGACAGGGGAATGTTCAGCCCCAGCATTTT. Amino acid sequence: CASSQGQGNVQPQHF.

The chain links TRBV7-9 to TRBJ1-2; 7 bases are shared with TRBD1. This CDR3 has 13 residues. V gave up 4 bases and J gave up 3 bases; unmatched junction bases: 2. CDR1 is SEHNR and CDR2 is FQNEAQ in the germline V gene (reference sequence). CDR3 in amino acids: CASSSTGDYGYTF. The CDR3 region has the DNA TGTGCCAGCAGCTCTACAGGGGACTATGGCTACACCTTC.

The V call is TRBV29-1, the J call TRBJ2-1; either TRBD1 or TRBD2 may supply D (5 bases each). Trimming cost V 7 bases and J 6 bases, with 10 bases left between them. The CDR3 is 11 amino acids. From germline, CDR1 is SQVTM and CDR2 ANQGSEA. The CDR3 spells CSAGAANEQFF. The CDR3 DNA reads TGCAGCGCCGGGGCGGCCAATGAGCAGTTCTTC.

The chain couples TRBV2 to TRBJ1-5; 8 nucleotides match TRBD1. Germline trimming cut 4 bases from V and 4 bases from J; bases unmatched to any gene: 0. CDR1 is SNHLY, CDR2 FYNNEI, per germline. There are 13 residues in the CDR3. The CDR3 here is CASSGTGNQPQHF. CDR3 DNA: TGTGCCAGCAGTGGGACAGGGAATCAGCCCCAGCATTTT.

The chain joins TRBV25-1 to TRBJ1-6; D is undetermined. The CDR3 spans 14 residues. Trimming took 3 bases from V and 3 from J, leaving 6 bases between them. Germline lookup yields CDR1 MGHDK and CDR2 SYGVNS. The CDR3 region has the DNA TGTGCCAGCAGTGAGAGGAGCTATAATTCACCCCTCCACTTT. Encoded protein: CASSERSYNSPLHF.

V is TRBV2 and J is TRBJ2-6; D is undetermined. The germline CDR1 and CDR2 sequences are SNHLY and FYNNEI. Trimming left V 3 bases short and J 4 bases short, with 16 bases between. The CDR3 has 17 amino acids. Here the CDR3 reads CASSDGWAVDGANVLTF. In DNA form, the CDR3 reads TGTGCCAGCAGTGATGGTTGGGCAGTTGACGGGGCCAACGTCCTGACTTTC.

CDR3: CASSSLAGGPGEQYF. Here the CDR3 DNA reads TGCGCCAGCAGCTCCCTCGCGGGGGGTCCAGGGGAGCAGTACTTC. J is TRBJ2-7 and V is TRBV5-1; 8 bases are shared with TRBD2. The CDR3 is 15 residues long. V lost 3 bases, J lost 7 bases, and 12 bases stayed unmatched. From germline, CDR1 is SGHRS and CDR2 YFSETQ.

CDR3 DNA sequence: TGTGCCACCAGCAGAGATACGGCTTGGAACACTGAAGCTTTCTTT. It yields the protein CATSRDTAWNTEAFF. The rearrangement uses TRBV15 and TRBJ1-1; D remains unclear. CDR3 size: 15 residues. V was shortened by 0 bases and J by 1 base, with 9 bases between the two germline ends. Germline CDR1 LNHNV, CDR2 YYDKDF (reference sequence).

This clonotype appeared a single time. This chain uses TRBV6-2 or TRBV6-3 with TRBJ2-1, with 8 bases lining up with TRBD1. There are 15 residues in the CDR3. V lost 7 bases to trimming and J lost 5 bases; unmatched junction nucleotides: 10. Germline V gene sequence: CDR1 MNHEY, CDR2 SVGEGT. The CDR3, as DNA: TGTGCCAGCACTAACAGGGGGAAAGGGGACAATGAGCAGTTCTTC. Translating it yields CASTNRGKGDNEQFF.

The genes are TRBV3-1 and TRBJ2-7, with D maybe TRBD1 (5 bases). Germline CDR1 and CDR2: LGHDT and YNNKEL (reference sequence). This CDR3 is 12 amino acids long. Trimming shortened V by 2 bases and J by 8 bases, and 10 bases separated the two germline ends. The CDR3 region is CASSQSGYQQYF. In nucleotides, the CDR3 is TGTGCCAGCAGCCAATCAGGGTACCAGCAGTACTTC.

The rearrangement uses TRBV5-1 and TRBJ2-6, with D unclear. Germline V gives CDR1 SGHRS, CDR2 YFSETQ. V was shortened by 7 bases and J by 3 bases, with 8 bases between the two germline ends. CDR3 length: 13 residues. CDR3 bases: TGCGCCAGCGGGGTGAATGGGGCCAACGTCCTGACTTTC. It is translated as CASGVNGANVLTF.

The chain has TRBV7-2 and TRBJ2-7; 8 bases are shared with TRBD1. The V segment lost 3 bases and the J segment 2 bases; nucleotides outside the gene matches: 6. This CDR3 has 15 residues. Germline-derived CDR1 and CDR2 are SGHTA and FQGNSA. The CDR3 reads CASSFLGTGTYEQYF. The CDR3 coding sequence is TGTGCCAGCAGCTTCCTCGGGACAGGTACCTACGAGCAGTACTTC.

The chain joins TRBV11-1 to TRBJ2-5; 7 positions agree with TRBD2. CDR1 and CDR2 from the germline V gene are SGHAT and FQDESV (reference sequence). The CDR3 covers 14 residues. V dropped 2 bases and J dropped 4; count of bases not matched to a gene: 4. DNA of the CDR3: TGTGCCAGCAGCTTACGGGCTAGCGGAGAGACCCAGTACTTC. It encodes CASSLRASGETQYF.

The chain joins TRBV9 to TRBJ2-1; 7 bases line up with TRBD1. V trimming: 4 bases; J trimming: 2 bases; junction bases outside the gene matches: 15. The germline V gene has CDR1 SGDLS and CDR2 YYNGEE. There are 18 residues in the CDR3. The CDR3 DNA is TGTGCCAGCAGCTTACCTCTCGAGGGGGCCTCTGCCTACAATGAGCAGTTCTTC. Protein sequence: CASSLPLEGASAYNEQFF.

The chain joins TRBV27 to TRBJ2-5; D not resolved. The CDR3 sequence is 14 residues long. The V gene's germline CDR1 is MNHEY and CDR2 SMNVEV (reference sequence). V was pared by 4 bases and J by 1 base, with 10 bases between. The CDR3 DNA reads as TGTGCCAGCAGTTCACAGCCCAGCCAAGAGACCCAGTACTTC. This gives the protein CASSSQPSQETQYF.

The chain couples TRBV6-2 or TRBV6-3 to TRBJ1-2; possible D gene TRBD1, 5 bases. The ends were cut back, 2 bases at V and 6 bases at J, with 13 bases in the middle. CDR3 length equals 14 residues. CDR1 and CDR2 (germline): MNHEY, SVGEGT. The CDR3 reads CASSYPLRADGYTF. Written as DNA, the CDR3 is TGTGCCAGCAGTTACCCCCTCAGGGCGGATGGCTACACCTTC.

This clonotype was picked up one time. The chain is built from TRBV5-1 and TRBJ2-7; 8 bases map to TRBD2. The CDR3 loop spans 14 amino acids. Germline V gives CDR1 SGHRS, CDR2 YFSETQ. V shed 4 bases, J shed 7 bases, and the junction held 10 bases outside the gene matches. CDR3 nucleotide sequence: TGCGCCAGCAGCCACGGCGGGGGGTCCACAGAGCAGTACTTC. The encoded protein is CASSHGGGSTEQYF.

V is TRBV3-1 and J is TRBJ2-3; 7 nucleotides line up with TRBD2. Trimming cost V 4 bases and J 0 bases; bases outside gene matches: 13. Per germline, CDR1 LGHDT and CDR2 YNNKEL (reference sequence). The CDR3 runs 18 residues. As DNA, the CDR3 is TGTGCCAGCAGCCTCTTGGCGGGGGTCAACCCTAGCACAGATACGCAGTATTTT. Amino acids: CASSLLAGVNPSTDTQYF.

This chain links TRBV20-1 with TRBJ2-3, with D maybe TRBD2 (5 bases). CDR3 length: 14 amino acids. Deletions cut 6 bases from V and 2 bases from J, with 15 bases between. The germline gives CDR1 DFQATT, CDR2 SNEGSKA (reference sequence). The CDR3 spells CSATPLANTDTQYF. CDR3 coding DNA: TGCAGTGCCACCCCTTTAGCGAACACAGATACGCAGTATTTT.

The CDR3 sequence is CAWSSKKEKLFF. The CDR3 nucleotides are TGTGCCTGGAGTTCGAAGAAGGAAAAACTGTTTTTT. This chain links TRBV30 with TRBJ1-4, with D unclear. The germline V gene encodes CDR1 GTSNPN and CDR2 SVGIG (reference sequence). V lost 2 bases and J lost 8, with 9 bases in between. The CDR3 contains 12 residues. Together with reference TRBV30 and TRBJ1-4, the CDR3 gives the full variable domain: SQTIHQWPATLVQPVGSPLSLECTVEGTSNPNLYWYRQAAGRGLQLLFYSVGIGQISSEVPQNLSASRPQDRQFILSSKKLLLSDSGFYLCAWSSKKEKLFFGSGTQLSVL.

V is TRBV4-2 and J is TRBJ1-2, with TRBD1 matching over 8 bases. The V segment lost 5 bases and the J segment 0 bases; nucleotides outside the gene matches: 8. CDR1 and CDR2 from the germline V gene are LGHNA and YNFKEQ. The CDR3 covers 16 residues. This CDR3 reads CASSTTGDPPNYGYTF. The CDR3, as DNA: TGTGCCAGCAGCACGACAGGGGACCCACCTAACTATGGCTACACCTTC.

The sample holds a few counts of this clonotype. This chain joins TRBV20-1 and TRBJ2-1; D possibly matches TRBD1 or TRBD2 (6 bases each). The CDR3 sequence is 15 residues long. The V gene lost 3 bases and the J gene lost 4 bases, with 16 bases spanning the gap. The germline gives CDR1 DFQATT, CDR2 SNEGSKA (reference sequence). This CDR3 is CSARPPGAGYNEQFF. CDR3 in DNA: TGCAGTGCTAGGCCCCCAGGGGCGGGGTACAATGAGCAGTTCTTC.